The source of this TCR beta chain is a study of cytomegalovirus exposure and HLA in healthy donors (TCRdb year 2017). A note on the overall study: According to a later analysis, the roughly 130 validation repertoires were produced on the same platform as the approximately 600 repertoires of the first cohort. The aim of the study was to test whether cataloging public T cell receptors could identify signatures of past pathogen exposure. A separate validation cohort of about 110 different subjects was used in addition to the 666-subject first cohort. To predict cytomegalovirus infection status, the study brought together high-throughput TCR immunosequencing, statistical association of individual TCRs with disease status, and machine learning. What the work shows at the level of the full study, not this receptor alone: A total of around 150 TCR beta chains were listed by the study as associated with cytomegalovirus. In both the original and validation cohorts, the classifier was reported to diagnose cytomegalovirus status with high specificity and sensitivity. Most TCR sequences were seen in very few donors, while some public TCRs were found in many individuals. A later analysis had no HLA typing for the validation cohort, so co-occurrence there was scored across all 130 or so repertoires. In a later analysis, TCRs clustered in the first cohort were found to also tend to co-occur in the roughly 110 validation repertoires, with around 94% of cluster scores above 0. Three of the identified cytomegalovirus-associated TCR beta chains were confirmed in vitro to be specific for cytomegalovirus antigens. It was suggested by the authors that the approach could potentially be generalized to other disease states and immunological phenotypes.

On this clone itself: This clone's antigen is unknown. No quality values exist for individual bases; no much larger clone is one base distant.

The donors belonged to the validation cohort of 90 to 150 subjects, which was separate from the roughly 700-subject first cohort. Its CDR3 holds 15 amino acids, cysteine through phenylalanine. Solely the CDR3 DNA is kept, with 45 bases framed from the first base. The junction shows trimming of 4 bases on V and 5 bases on J, plus 20 bases between the germline ends. The germline V gene (reference sequence) yields GTSNPN for CDR1 and SVGIG for CDR2. Library preparation used the immunoSEQ multiplex PCR assay. Per the original workflow: A statistical classification framework was built to diagnose cytomegalovirus status from the catalog of TCR beta chain sequences. This immuneACCESS table, as held by TCRdb, lists in-frame sequences with V and J called but not all clones. Of the missing ones, under half trace to an unresolved V gene in checked studies; the others have no known cause. V and J calls and clone size are given by that table; D and trimming were obtained from the DNA. Within this sample are about 140,000 clones, with around 88% of them counted one time only. In total, the top ten clones hold approximately 7.5% of the sample.

This clonotype originated in a woman younger than 35 in good health and CMV-seropositive. The source material was PBMCs. The chain was built from TRBV30 and TRBJ1-2, with the D gene not confidently named. CDR3 region: CAWKGGQTTSYGYTF. The nucleotide sequence is given as TGTGCCTGGAAAGGTGGGCAAACCACCTCTTATGGCTACACCTTC.